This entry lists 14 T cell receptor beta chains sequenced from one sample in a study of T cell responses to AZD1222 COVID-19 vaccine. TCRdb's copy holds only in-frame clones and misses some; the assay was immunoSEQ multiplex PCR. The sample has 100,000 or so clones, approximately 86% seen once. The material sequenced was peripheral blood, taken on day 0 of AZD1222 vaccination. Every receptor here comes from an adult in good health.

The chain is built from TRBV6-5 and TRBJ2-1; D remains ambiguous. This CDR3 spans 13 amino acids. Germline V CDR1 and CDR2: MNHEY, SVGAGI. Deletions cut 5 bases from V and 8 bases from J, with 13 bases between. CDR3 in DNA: TGTGCCAGCAGTAGAAACGCCAAGTATGAGCAGTTCTTC. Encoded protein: CASSRNAKYEQFF.

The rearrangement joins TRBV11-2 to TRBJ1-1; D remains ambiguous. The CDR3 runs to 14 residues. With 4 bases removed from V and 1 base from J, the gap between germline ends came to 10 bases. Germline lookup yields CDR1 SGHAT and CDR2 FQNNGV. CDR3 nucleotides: TGTGCCAGCAGCTCGGAGGTCAGGAACACTGAAGCTTTCTTT. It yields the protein CASSSEVRNTEAFF.

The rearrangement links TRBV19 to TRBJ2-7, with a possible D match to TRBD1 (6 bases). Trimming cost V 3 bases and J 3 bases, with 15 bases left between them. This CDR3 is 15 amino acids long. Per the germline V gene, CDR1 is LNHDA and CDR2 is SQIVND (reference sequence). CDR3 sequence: CASSMSAGAIYEQYF. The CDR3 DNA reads TGTGCCAGTAGTATGTCGGCAGGGGCAATCTACGAGCAGTACTTC.

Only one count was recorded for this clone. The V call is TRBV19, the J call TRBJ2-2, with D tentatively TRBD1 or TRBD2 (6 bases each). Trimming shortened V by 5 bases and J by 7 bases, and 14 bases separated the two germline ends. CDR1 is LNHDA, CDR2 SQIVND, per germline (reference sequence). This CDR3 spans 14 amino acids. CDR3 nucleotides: TGTGCCAGTAGTCTCCGCAGGGGAGGCGGGGAGCTGTTTTTT. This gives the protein CASSLRRGGGELFF.

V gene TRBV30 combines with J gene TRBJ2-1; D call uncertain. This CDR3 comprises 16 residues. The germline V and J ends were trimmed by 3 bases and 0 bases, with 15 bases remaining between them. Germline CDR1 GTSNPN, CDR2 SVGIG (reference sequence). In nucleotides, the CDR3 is TGTGCCTGGAGGCCTATGGGTCCCTCCTCCTACAATGAGCAGTTCTTC. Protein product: CAWRPMGPSSYNEQFF.

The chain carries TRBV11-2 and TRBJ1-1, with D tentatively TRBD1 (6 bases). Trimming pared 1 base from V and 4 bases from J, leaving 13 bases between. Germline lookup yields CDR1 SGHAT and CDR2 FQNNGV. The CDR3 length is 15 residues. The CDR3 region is CASSLAPGAGTEAFF. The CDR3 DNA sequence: TGTGCCAGCAGCTTAGCGCCGGGGGCAGGCACTGAAGCTTTCTTT. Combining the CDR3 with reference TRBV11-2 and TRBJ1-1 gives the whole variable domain EAGVAQSPRYKIIEKRQSVAFWCNPISGHATLYWYQQILGQGPKLLIQFQNNGVVDDSQLPKDRFSAERLKGVDSTLKIQPAKLEDSAVYLCASSLAPGAGTEAFFGQGTRLTVV.

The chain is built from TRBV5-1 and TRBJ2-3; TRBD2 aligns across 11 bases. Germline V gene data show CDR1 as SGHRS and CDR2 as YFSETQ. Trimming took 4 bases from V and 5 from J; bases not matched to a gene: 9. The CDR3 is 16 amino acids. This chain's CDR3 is CASSLLAGGRGDTQYF. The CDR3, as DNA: TGCGCCAGCAGCCTCCTAGCGGGGGGCCGGGGAGATACGCAGTATTTT. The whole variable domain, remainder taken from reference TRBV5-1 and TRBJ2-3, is KAGVTQTPRYLIKTRGQQVTLSCSPISGHRSVSWYQQTPGQGLQFLFEYFSETQRNKGNFPGRFSGRQFSNSRSEMNVSTLELGDSALYLCASSLLAGGRGDTQYFGPGTRLTVL.

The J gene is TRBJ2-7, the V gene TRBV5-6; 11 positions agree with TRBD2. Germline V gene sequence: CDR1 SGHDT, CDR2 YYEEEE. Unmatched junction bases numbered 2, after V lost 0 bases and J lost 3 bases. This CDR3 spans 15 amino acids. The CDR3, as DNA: TGTGCCAGCAGCTTGGTCACTAGCGGGGGCTACGAGCAGTACTTC. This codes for CASSLVTSGGYEQYF.

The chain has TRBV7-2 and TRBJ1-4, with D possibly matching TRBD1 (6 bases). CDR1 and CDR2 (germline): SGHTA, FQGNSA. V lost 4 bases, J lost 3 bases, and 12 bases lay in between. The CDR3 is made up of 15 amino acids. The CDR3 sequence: CASSSDRPANEKLFF. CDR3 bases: TGTGCCAGCAGCTCAGACAGGCCCGCTAATGAAAAACTGTTTTTT.

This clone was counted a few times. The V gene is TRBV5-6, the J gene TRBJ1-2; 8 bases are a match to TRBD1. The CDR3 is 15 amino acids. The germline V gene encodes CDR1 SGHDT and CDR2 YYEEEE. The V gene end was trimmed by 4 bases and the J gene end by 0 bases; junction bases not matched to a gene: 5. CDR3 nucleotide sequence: TGTGCCAGCAGCCTTGGACAGGGAGCTAACTATGGCTACACCTTC. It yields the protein CASSLGQGANYGYTF.

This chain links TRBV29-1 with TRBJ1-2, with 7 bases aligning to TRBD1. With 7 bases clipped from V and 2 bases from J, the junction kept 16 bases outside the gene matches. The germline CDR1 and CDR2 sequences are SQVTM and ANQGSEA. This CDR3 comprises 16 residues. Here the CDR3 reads CSAKAEGALTNYGYTF. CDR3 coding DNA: TGCAGCGCCAAGGCGGAGGGGGCTTTAACAAACTATGGCTACACCTTC.

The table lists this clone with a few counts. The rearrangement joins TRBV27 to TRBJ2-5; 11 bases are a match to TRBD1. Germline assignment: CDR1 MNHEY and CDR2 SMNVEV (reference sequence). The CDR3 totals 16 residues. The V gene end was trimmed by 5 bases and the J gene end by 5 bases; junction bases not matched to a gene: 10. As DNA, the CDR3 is TGTGCCAGCAGTCCCACCCGGGACAGGGGGTGGGAGACCCAGTACTTC. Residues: CASSPTRDRGWETQYF.

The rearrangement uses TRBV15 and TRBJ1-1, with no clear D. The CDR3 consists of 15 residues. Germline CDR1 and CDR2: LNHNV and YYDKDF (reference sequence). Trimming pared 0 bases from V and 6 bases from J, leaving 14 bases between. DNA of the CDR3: TGTGCCACCAGCAGAGATCAACCGGGGATCTCTGAAGCTTTCTTT. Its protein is CATSRDQPGISEAFF.

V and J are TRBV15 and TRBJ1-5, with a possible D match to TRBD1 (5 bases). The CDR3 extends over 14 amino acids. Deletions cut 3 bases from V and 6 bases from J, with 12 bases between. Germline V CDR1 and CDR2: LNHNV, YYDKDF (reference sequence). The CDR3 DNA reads TGTGCCACCAGCAGTTCCAGGGCAGGTCAGCCCCAGCATTTT. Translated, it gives CATSSSRAGQPQHF.